The 6 T cell receptor beta chains reported below all come from one sample, sequenced in a study of shared clonotypes between healthy human individuals. Sequenced by immunoSEQ multiplex PCR; TCRdb stores in-frame clones only, minus some. The sample records some 2,400,000 clones, almost 96% being singletons. The source material was naive CD4+ T cells sorted from blood. Documented subset: CD45RA+ positively selected. These receptors all come from a man between 18 and 29 years old in good health.

The chain links TRBV2 to TRBJ2-7; the match to TRBD1 covers 9 bases. Trimming removed 6 bases from V and 3 bases from J; junction bases left unmatched: 9. The CDR3 has 15 amino acids. Germline V gene data show CDR1 as SNHLY and CDR2 as FYNNEI. CDR3 residues: CASSSSSDRGYEQYF. The DNA of the CDR3 is TGTGCCAGCAGCTCATCCTCGGACAGGGGCTACGAGCAGTACTTC.

This chain's CDR3 is CASSKGRDTEAFF. CDR3 in DNA: TGTGCCAGCAGCAAAGGTAGAGACACTGAAGCTTTCTTT. J is TRBJ1-1 and V is TRBV21-1. TRBV21-1 has pseudogene status. CDR3 length: 13 amino acids.

About this clone: Within the sample, other DNA sequences also encode this same CDR3. V and J are TRBV6-5 and TRBJ2-5; D is ambiguous. The CDR3 is 11 amino acids. V lost 4 bases to trimming and J lost 5 bases, with 5 bases between them. The germline gives CDR1 MNHEY, CDR2 SVGAGI. CDR3 amino acids: CASSSRETQYF. CDR3 sequence (DNA): TGTGCCAGCAGTTCCAGGGAGACCCAGTACTTC.

This clone occurred once. This chain joins TRBV5-1 and TRBJ2-3; TRBD2 aligns across 7 bases. The CDR3 is 16 residues long. Germline trimming cut 0 bases from V and 0 bases from J; bases unmatched to any gene: 4. The germline gives CDR1 SGHRS, CDR2 YFSETQ. CDR3 sequence reads: CASSLASSGSTDTQYF. CDR3 nucleotide sequence: TGCGCCAGCAGCTTGGCGTCTAGCGGTAGCACAGATACGCAGTATTTT.

The rearrangement uses TRBV6-1 and TRBJ2-5, with 8 bases fitting TRBD2. This CDR3 is built from 14 residues. The germline V gene has CDR1 MNHNS and CDR2 SASEGT. With 3 bases clipped from V and 5 bases from J, the junction kept 5 bases outside the gene matches. The CDR3 region has the DNA TGTGCCAGCAGTGATCGCGGGGGGTTGGAGACCCAGTACTTC. Its protein product is CASSDRGGLETQYF.

V gene TRBV7-9 combines with J gene TRBJ2-1, with D unresolved. This CDR3 is built from 14 residues. V lost 4 bases and J 8 bases, leaving 15 bases between the germline ends. Per germline, CDR1 SEHNR and CDR2 FQNEAQ (reference sequence). Here the CDR3 reads CASSSKSYTYEQFF. The CDR3, as DNA: TGTGCCAGCAGCTCGAAATCATATACCTATGAGCAGTTCTTC.